This T cell receptor (beta chain) was sequenced for a study of regulatory T cells in long-lasting Graves disease (dated by TCRdb to about 2021). Study-wide context: Antithyroid drugs had been taken for less than 3 months by newly diagnosed Graves' disease patients. Peripheral blood TCR sequencing and RNA sequencing compared persistent Graves' disease patients with newly diagnosed Graves' disease patients. The study was conducted in China and was registered as a clinical trial. TCR sequencing covered 13 persistent and 20 newly diagnosed Graves' disease patients, 33 samples in total.

Preparation of the library involved multiplex PCR. The listed sequencing device is Illumina HiSeq 4000. iRepertoire HTBI primers and Arm-PCR amplification of CDR3 regions were used to construct TCR beta libraries. Gel purification was performed on PCR products prior to sequencing. In the authors' own workflow: Gene usage analysis of CDR3 amino acid clonotypes used the roughly 62 TRBV and some 13 TRBJ segments found across samples. COPE and FqMerger were used to merge filtered high-quality paired reads into contigs. BLAST was used to align contigs to IMGT TRBV, TRBD and TRBJ reference genes, and CDR3 was defined according to IMGT. Any clonotype with a frequency above 0.1% was counted as a highly expanded clone. Shannon entropy was used to measure repertoire diversity, and the Gini coefficient was used to measure V-J evenness. Public clonotypes were defined as clonotypes shared by more than one individual. TCRdb ran its own pipeline on the public reads, namely fastp trimming at Q25 and MiXCR clone calling, and kept in-frame beta chains. Each record represents a unique CDR3 protein, reported with the most common genes and DNA among its rows. TCRdb's processing, not the study's, gives the V and J calls here. Across this sample there are 620,000 or so distinct CDR3 sequences, with 16% seen only once. The ten biggest clones cover 18% of the sample.

The label giving this sample's time point can be read as: newly diagnosed GD, antithyroid drugs for less than 3 months. RNA was extracted from PBMCs in TRIzol for both TCR sequencing and RNA sequencing. Graves' disease was diagnosed according to American Thyroid Association guidelines. Patients for the study were recruited at an endocrinology department in Xi'an, China. From each patient, 8 to 10 milliliters of peripheral blood was collected into an EDTA anticoagulant tube. Ficoll Paque Plus density gradient separation was used to isolate PBMCs, and no further T cell sorting was done. An Agilent 2100 Bioanalyzer and agarose gel were used to check RNA quality, and a NanoDrop 2000 was used to measure RNA concentration. This clonotype has ten or more counts. No cognate antigen has been identified for it. Base qualities are not at hand, and no much larger clone is one base apart. The research as a whole found: Peripheral blood alone was examined, since thyroid tissue, which constituted the primary lesion, could not be accessed. Persistent patients shared more public clonotypes among themselves (more than 2,500) than newly diagnosed patients did (roughly 910). Persistent disease showed preferential use of TRBV28, TRBJ1-2 and TRBJ2-5, whereas newly diagnosed disease favored TRBV20-1 and TRBJ2-1. Compared with newly diagnosed patients, patients with persistent Graves' disease had lower TCR Shannon entropy and fewer highly expanded clones, which suggests clonal expansion. Sequencing and analysis were limited to the TCR beta chain. The authors noted that the small sample size was a limitation that may lower accuracy.

The cysteine opens and the phenylalanine closes a CDR3 of 14 amino acids. The CDR3 DNA has 42 bases and is translated from base 1. Reading the germline V gene gives CDR1 SQVTM and CDR2 ANQGSEA. Unmatched junction bases come to 9, with V trimmed by 5 bases and J by 6 bases. A further study also used this sample, focusing on T cells in Graves' hyperthyroidism and ophthalmopathy. As that second study puts it: A patient counted as having stable Graves' hyperthyroidism if no progression to ophthalmopathy occurred over 18 months of follow-up. The hyperthyroidism patients were between 18 and 65 years old and newly diagnosed, with a disease duration of less than 2 months. Any patient with an uncontrolled infection, another autoimmune disease, pregnancy or lactation was excluded. Clinical symptoms, serum thyroxine and TRAb, thyroid ultrasound, and orbital computed tomography formed the basis for the diagnoses. A first-round RT-PCR of the TCR CDR3 used the HTBI primer set with the Qiagen OneStep RT-PCR kit. Most expanded thyroid clonotypes (frequency above 0.001) were also found in blood, which suggests that blood repertoires may mirror thyroid immune responses. A 13 V-J signature model separated ophthalmopathy from stable hyperthyroidism, with approximately 87% sensitivity and roughly 81% specificity in cross-validation and 80%/75% in testing. In validation, the model predicted progression to ophthalmopathy with around 71% sensitivity and over 72% specificity, a median of approximately 6.5 months before onset. To identify TCR V-J signatures that set the groups apart, the researchers used a discovery cohort of more than 95 patients, made up of under 50 with Graves' ophthalmopathy and 55 to 65 with stable Graves' hyperthyroidism. Prospective prediction of ophthalmopathy was tested in an independent validation cohort consisting of roughly 19 hyperthyroidism patients and around 16 patients who later progressed to ophthalmopathy. The 100 discovery patients were divided at random into training and test sets in a 7:3 ratio. The study also compared thyroid tissue and blood T-cell repertoires from roughly six Graves' hyperthyroidism patients. After blood sampling, hyperthyroidism patients were treated with methimazole at a starting dose of 30 mg daily, and ophthalmopathy patients were treated with high-dose intravenous methylprednisolone. The libraries were constructed in a second round of multiplex PCR and then size-selected and purified. Paired-end sequencing of the libraries was performed with 100 bp reads on an Illumina HiSeq2000. Raw data were processed with SOAPnuke, discarding reads with adapters, uncalled bases, mean Phred below 15, or no exact constant-primer or identifier match. COPE v1.2.5 was used to merge high-quality paired reads, and clonotypes were defined as unique nucleotide sequences. Clonotypes were aligned to IMGT TRBV, TRBD and TRBJ reference segments using MiTCR v1.1. The analysis included only V-J combinations with a frequency above 0.0001, which together covered over 98% of the repertoires. The TCS score was defined as F50 (clonal expansion) divided by E x V (chaos), with BLOSUM62-based TCRdist calculated between CDR3 peptides within each V-J. Welch's t-statistics and random forest reduced fewer than 600 V-J features to 13, which were used in a naive Bayes classifier (R e1071). Sample size was not statistically predetermined, and blinding of investigators to group allocation was not performed. TCR Vbeta CDR3 sequencing of fewer than 150 peripheral blood samples (over 40 ophthalmopathy, approximately 80 hyperthyroidism and some 17 progressor patients) is reported in the paper.

The TCR originated in a woman in her twenties or thirties with Graves disease. Donor details come from another sample of the same person, matched by shared clones. The starting material was peripheral blood mononuclear cells (PBMCs), obtained at new diagnosis, from a patient treated with antithyroid drugs. The receptor chain draws on TRBV29-1 and TRBJ2-1; TRBD2 matches 8 bases in the middle. The CDR3 is CSVLKRELGNEQFF. The DNA reads as follows: TGCAGCGTTTTAAAGCGGGAGTTGGGCAATGAGCAGTTCTTC.